One and the same sample provided the 24 T cell receptor beta chains below, sequenced in a study of cytomegalovirus exposure and HLA in healthy donors (dated by TCRdb to about 2017). Libraries were made using the immunoSEQ multiplex PCR assay. The multiplex PCR relied on a mix of 60 forward primers for TCR Vbeta segments and 13 reverse primers for TCR Jbeta segments. Drawn from immuneACCESS, this table holds only the in-frame rearrangements with V and J called that TCRdb kept. Clones are partly lost; checked studies trace under half to an unresolved V gene and leave the rest unexplained. Recorded for this sample are approximately 150,000 clones; around a tenth of them occurred a single time. The ten largest clones add up to about 2% of the sample. Sequenced material: PBMCs. The receptors here all came from a male donor in good health and CMV-seronegative.

This clone was found a few times. The V call is TRBV6-1, the J call TRBJ2-7; weak D call: TRBD1 (6 bases). V was shortened by 7 bases and J by 0 bases, with 13 bases between the two germline ends. Germline V gene lookup returns CDR1 MNHNS and CDR2 SASEGT. CDR3 length: 14 residues. CDR3: CASIRTEPSYEQYF. CDR3 bases: TGTGCCAGCATCCGGACAGAGCCCTCCTACGAGCAGTACTTC.

This clone appeared a few times. V gene TRBV5-4 combines with J gene TRBJ2-5, with 7 bases fitting TRBD2. Germline V CDR1 and CDR2: SGHNT, YYREEE (reference sequence). Trimming removed 0 bases from V and 2 bases from J; junction bases left unmatched: 1. The CDR3 totals 14 residues. CDR3 nucleotide sequence: TGTGCCAGCAGCTTGGCGCGGGGGCAAGAGACCCAGTACTTC. Protein: CASSLARGQETQYF.

This clone has a handful of counts. This sequence joins TRBV4-1 and TRBJ1-5; tentative D call: TRBD1 (6 bases). Germline CDR1 reads MGHRA; CDR2 reads YSYEKL. CDR3 length: 16 residues. The V end lost 0 bases, the J end lost 3 bases, and 12 bases lay between the germline ends. For the CDR3, the DNA is TGCGCCAGCAGCCAAGAAGGCGGACAGCACAATCAGCCCCAGCATTTT. This encodes CASSQEGGQHNQPQHF.

This clone was counted between two and nine times. The chain is built from TRBV5-4 and TRBJ2-5; 9 nucleotides match TRBD2. Germline CDR1 and CDR2: SGHNT and YYREEE (reference sequence). The J segment lost 2 bases and the V segment lost 0 bases, leaving 5 bases of the junction unmatched. The CDR3 extends over 16 amino acids. CDR3: CASSLGGLAGQETQYF. As DNA, the CDR3 is TGTGCCAGCAGCTTGGGGGGGCTAGCGGGGCAAGAGACCCAGTACTTC.

The V call is TRBV4-3, the J call TRBJ2-5; 9 positions agree with TRBD2. CDR3 length: 16 amino acids. V was clipped by 0 bases and J by 5 bases; unmatched bases: 7. Germline-derived CDR1 and CDR2 are LGHNA and YSLEER. This chain's CDR3 is CASSQDGAGGEETQYF. CDR3 DNA sequence: TGCGCCAGCAGCCAAGATGGAGCGGGGGGTGAGGAGACCCAGTACTTC.

The chain uses TRBV28 and TRBJ2-4, with TRBD1 as a possible D gene (6 bases). Trimming cost V 7 bases and J 1 base, with 14 bases left between them. The CDR3 is 15 residues long. Germline assignment: CDR1 MDHEN and CDR2 SYDVKM. The CDR3 DNA reads TGTGCCAGCACCTCAGACAGGTTGGCCAAAAACATTCAGTACTTC. This encodes CASTSDRLAKNIQYF.

This clone was seen more than once but under ten times. The J gene is TRBJ2-1, the V gene TRBV11-2, with D unresolved. Trimming cost V 3 bases and J 10 bases, with 7 bases left between them. The CDR3 is 11 residues long. The germline V gene encodes CDR1 SGHAT and CDR2 FQNNGV. The CDR3 DNA reads as TGTGCCAGCAGCTTCTCTGGCGAGCAGTTCTTC. Protein: CASSFSGEQFF.

CDR3 DNA: TGTGCCAGCAGTTTACTCTCGGTCACCTCACAGGGGGGTAGGAGTCAGCCCCAGCATTTT. Translation gives CASSLLSVTSQGGRSQPQHF. The rearrangement links TRBV27 to TRBJ1-5, with 8 bases lining up with TRBD1. Germline V gene data show CDR1 as MNHEY and CDR2 as SMNVEV (reference sequence). CDR3 size: 20 residues. The ends lost 2 bases at V and 6 bases at J; junction bases unmatched: 21.

In its sample, this clone was seen a few times. V and J are TRBV5-1 and TRBJ1-2; D gene ambiguous. The germline V gene encodes CDR1 SGHRS and CDR2 YFSETQ. Between the trimmed V and J ends, which lost 3 bases and 4 bases, there was a span of 16 bases. The CDR3 contains 15 residues. CDR3 bases: TGCGCCAGCAGCTCTCGGATGGGCGACACCTATGGCTACACCTTC. This gives the protein CASSSRMGDTYGYTF. Full variable domain (missing parts from reference TRBV5-1 and TRBJ1-2): KAGVTQTPRYLIKTRGQQVTLSCSPISGHRSVSWYQQTPGQGLQFLFEYFSETQRNKGNFPGRFSGRQFSNSRSEMNVSTLELGDSALYLCASSSRMGDTYGYTFGSGTRLTVV.

This clone occurred a few times. The gene calls are TRBV7-3 and TRBJ2-5, with TRBD1 matching over 9 bases. Germline V CDR1 and CDR2: SGHTA, FQGTGA. The CDR3 covers 15 residues. With 3 bases clipped from V and 5 bases from J, the junction kept 7 bases outside the gene matches. The CDR3 reads CASSFSTGGRETQYF. CDR3 nucleotides: TGTGCCAGCAGCTTCTCGACAGGGGGAAGGGAGACCCAGTACTTC.

As DNA, the CDR3 is TGTGCCAGCCGGCGGACAGTAACCTACGAGCAGTACTTC. This encodes CASRRTVTYEQYF. This rearrangement joins TRBV6-6 to TRBJ2-5; D is perhaps TRBD1 (6 bases). The DNA end lines up better with TRBJ2-7; the J call may be wrong. This CDR3 has 13 amino acids. Germline lookup yields CDR1 MNHNY and CDR2 SVGAGI (reference sequence).

This clone was observed a handful of times. The J gene is TRBJ2-7, the V gene TRBV5-1; the match to TRBD1 covers 9 bases. Trimming cost V 6 bases and J 5 bases; bases outside gene matches: 15. Germline CDR1 and CDR2: SGHRS and YFSETQ. CDR3 length equals 16 residues. Here the CDR3 DNA reads TGCGCCAGCAACCTTGGTCCGGGACAGGGATTCCACGAGCAGTACTTC. Residues: CASNLGPGQGFHEQYF.

This clone was found a few times. The chain joins TRBV7-2 to TRBJ1-2; D remains ambiguous. The CDR3 contains 15 residues. Germline CDR1 is SGHTA and CDR2 is FQGNSA. With 5 bases removed from V and 8 bases from J, the gap between germline ends came to 21 bases. The CDR3 nucleotides are TGTGCCAGCAGCCCCCTATCGGGGAGGGCGGTAGGCTACACCTTC. Protein product: CASSPLSGRAVGYTF.

This clone was observed a handful of times. The J gene is TRBJ2-1, the V gene TRBV7-2; 8 bases are shared with TRBD1. V was pared by 5 bases and J by 3 bases, with 12 bases of the junction left unmatched. The CDR3 loop spans 17 amino acids. Germline V gene data show CDR1 as SGHTA and CDR2 as FQGNSA. The DNA for the CDR3 is TGTGCCAGCAGCATAAAAGCCGGGACAGGCAGCTACAATGAGCAGTTCTTC. Its protein product is CASSIKAGTGSYNEQFF. Full variable domain (remainder filled in from reference TRBV7-2 and TRBJ2-1): GAGVSQSPSNKVTEKGKDVELRCDPISGHTALYWYRQSLGQGLEFLIYFQGNSAPDKSGLPSDRFSAERTGGSVSTLTIQRTQQEDSAVYLCASSIKAGTGSYNEQFFGPGTRLTVL.

This clone was seen only a few times. This chain joins TRBV30 and TRBJ2-7; D perhaps matches TRBD1 (6 bases). The CDR3 runs 15 residues. The germline V gene has CDR1 GTSNPN and CDR2 SVGIG (reference sequence). V lost 0 bases, J lost 3 bases, and 15 bases lay in between. The CDR3 is CAWSVKGGKIYEQYF. For the CDR3, the DNA is TGTGCCTGGAGTGTAAAAGGGGGAAAAATCTACGAGCAGTACTTC.

This clone came up a few times. The chain has TRBV4-3 and TRBJ1-5; perhaps TRBD1 as D (5 bases). The CDR3 length is 16 residues. Germline CDR1 is LGHNA and CDR2 is YSLEER. The germline V and J ends were trimmed by 0 bases and 4 bases, with 13 bases remaining between them. CDR3 region: CASSQEWLSGNQPQHF. The CDR3, as DNA: TGCGCCAGCAGCCAAGAATGGCTGTCAGGGAATCAGCCCCAGCATTTT.

There are a few counts of this clone. This chain joins TRBV19 and TRBJ1-5; TRBD1 might be the D (5 bases). V lost 0 bases and J 7 bases, leaving 7 bases between the germline ends. The germline gives CDR1 LNHDA, CDR2 SQIVND (reference sequence). The CDR3 has 13 residues. CDR3 coding DNA: TGTGCCAGTAGTATAGACAGGGCCCAGCCCCAGCATTTT. Translated: CASSIDRAQPQHF.

The sample holds a few counts of this clone. The rearrangement links TRBV7-2 to TRBJ1-2; 7 nucleotides align to TRBD1. This CDR3 is 15 amino acids long. CDR1 is SGHTA, CDR2 FQGNSA, per germline. Trimming removed 5 bases from V and 6 bases from J; junction bases left unmatched: 12. The DNA of the CDR3 is TGTGCCAGCAGCCTGCGACAGGGAGGACGCGATGGCTACACCTTC. As protein: CASSLRQGGRDGYTF. The full variable domain, with the rest looked up from reference TRBV7-2 and TRBJ1-2, is GAGVSQSPSNKVTEKGKDVELRCDPISGHTALYWYRQSLGQGLEFLIYFQGNSAPDKSGLPSDRFSAERTGGSVSTLTIQRTQQEDSAVYLCASSLRQGGRDGYTFGSGTRLTVV.

The chain combines TRBV23-1 with TRBJ1-4; TRBD1 agrees at 7 bases. TRBV23-1 qualifies as an ORF whose function is uncertain. There are 15 residues in the CDR3. Trimming took 6 bases from V and 8 from J; bases not matched to a gene: 12. DNA of the CDR3: TGCGCCAGCAGCGGACAGGTAGGTTTGAGGGAAAAACTGTTTTTT. Its translation is CASSGQVGLREKLFF.

This clone was seen a few times. The gene calls are TRBV11-2 and TRBJ2-7, with D hard to call. CDR1 is SGHAT, CDR2 FQNNGV, per germline. V shed 3 bases and J shed 5 bases, with 5 bases lying between them. The CDR3 is 11 amino acids. The CDR3 protein is CASSLGHEQYF. CDR3 coding DNA: TGTGCCAGCAGCTTGGGCCACGAGCAGTACTTC. Full variable domain (rest looked up from reference TRBV11-2 and TRBJ2-7): EAGVAQSPRYKIIEKRQSVAFWCNPISGHATLYWYQQILGQGPKLLIQFQNNGVVDDSQLPKDRFSAERLKGVDSTLKIQPAKLEDSAVYLCASSLGHEQYFGPGTRLTVT.

The chain couples TRBV6-4 to TRBJ1-1; the D gene is possibly TRBD1 (5 bases). The V gene lost 4 bases and the J gene lost 3 bases, with 12 bases spanning the gap. The CDR3 has 14 residues. Germline V gene data show CDR1 as MRHNA and CDR2 as SNTAGT. The CDR3 region is CASSVDIKDTEAFF. CDR3 nucleotide sequence: TGTGCCAGCAGTGTGGACATCAAGGACACTGAAGCTTTCTTT.

This chain connects TRBV27 to TRBJ2-7; 7 bases fit TRBD2. Germline V gives CDR1 MNHEY, CDR2 SMNVEV (reference sequence). V was pared by 2 bases and J by 4 bases, with 2 bases of the junction left unmatched. This CDR3 spans 13 amino acids. CDR3 sequence: CASSLGGEYEQYF. The CDR3 region has the DNA TGTGCCAGCAGTTTAGGGGGGGAGTACGAGCAGTACTTC.

As regards this clone: Compared with germline, one end of the junction differs, possibly owing to a read error. The genes are TRBV27 and TRBJ2-2; 8 positions match TRBD1. CDR3 length equals 16 residues. Germline V gene lookup returns CDR1 MNHEY and CDR2 SMNVEV (reference sequence). The CDR3 sequence is CASSMGQAANAGELFF. The CDR3 DNA sequence: TGTGCCAGCAGTATGGGACAGGCCGCGAACGCCGGGGAGCTGTTTTTT.

The chain joins TRBV19 to TRBJ2-3; tentatively, D is TRBD2 (6 bases). With 11 bases removed from V and 4 bases from J, the gap between germline ends came to 19 bases. The CDR3 is 14 residues long. Germline assignment: CDR1 LNHDA and CDR2 SQIVND (reference sequence). The CDR3 here is CAGPGTLDPDTQYF. For the CDR3, the DNA is TGTGCCGGACCCGGGACTCTTGATCCAGATACGCAGTATTTT.